This T cell receptor (beta chain) was sequenced for a study of blood T cell repertoires in COVID-19. The wider study: T cells, B-cell-depleted T cells, or PBMCs provided the cDNA or gDNA that served as material.

The CDR3 covers 15 residues. Germline values: CDR1 MGHRA, CDR2 YSYEKL. V trimming: 4 bases; J trimming: 7 bases; junction bases outside the gene matches: 6. Original methodology: Cell counts per sample came from amplifying reference gene primers. TCRdb's copy holds only in-frame clones and misses some; the assay was immunoSEQ multiplex PCR. Clone size and V and J calls were adopted from that table, with D and trimming inferred from the DNA. The repertoire holds some 320,000 clones, with roughly 85% as singletons. The chain carries TRBV4-1 and TRBJ2-3; TRBD2 matches at 12 bases. The sequencing sample was made of peripheral blood. The TCR originated in a human donor in a cohort sampled during active COVID-19. CDR3: CASSPLAGGLNTQYF. Here the CDR3 DNA reads TGCGCCAGCAGCCCTCTAGCGGGGGGGCTCAATACGCAGTATTTT.